One sample yielded the 4 T cell receptor beta chains listed below, sequenced in a study of blood T cell repertoires in COVID-19. This table comes from immunoSEQ multiplex PCR, and its TCRdb copy is limited to in-frame clones, with some not included. The top ten hold 4% to 6% of the sample, which has over 90,000 clones, about four fifths seen once. Sequencing used peripheral blood. The source of these receptors is a man of 80 years or more with COVID-19, enrolled during active disease.

A few counts support this clone. The chain is built from TRBV7-9 and TRBJ2-7, with 8 bases matching TRBD2. This CDR3 is 14 amino acids long. Losses at the gene ends were 5 bases for V and 6 bases for J; bases not matched to a gene: 9. Germline-derived CDR1 and CDR2 are SEHNR and FQNEAQ (reference sequence). The CDR3 spells CASSPPGGGSEQYF. CDR3 nucleotide sequence: TGTGCCAGCAGCCCTCCGGGCGGGGGGAGCGAGCAGTACTTC. The full variable domain, its missing parts supplied by reference TRBV7-9 and TRBJ2-7, is DTGVSQNPRHKITKRGQNVTFRCDPISEHNRLYWYRQTLGQGPEFLTYFQNEAQLEKSRLLSDRFSAERPKGSFSTLEIQRTEQGDSAMYLCASSPPGGGSEQYFGPGTRLTVT.

This chain links TRBV2 with TRBJ1-1; TRBD1 aligns across 8 bases. CDR1 and CDR2 from the germline V gene are SNHLY and FYNNEI. CDR3 length equals 15 residues. V trimming: 3 bases; J trimming: 2 bases; junction bases outside the gene matches: 5. Here the CDR3 DNA reads TGTGCCAGCAGTGAGGCAGGGGGCTATAACACTGAAGCTTTCTTT. It encodes CASSEAGGYNTEAFF.

In this sample, this clone turned up once. J is TRBJ2-1 and V is TRBV9, with TRBD2 as a possible D gene (6 bases). Germline CDR1 and CDR2: SGDLS and YYNGEE. Trimming removed 0 bases at V and 1 base at J, with 8 bases between. The CDR3 covers 15 residues. This CDR3 is CASSVAEGSYNEQFF. CDR3 nucleotide sequence: TGTGCCAGCAGCGTAGCGGAGGGGTCCTACAATGAGCAGTTCTTC.

V is TRBV7-3 and J is TRBJ2-1, with TRBD1 identical over 9 bases. With 3 bases clipped from V and 1 base from J, the junction kept 4 bases outside the gene matches. CDR3 length equals 16 residues. Germline CDR1 is SGHTA and CDR2 is FQGTGA. CDR3: CASSLSGTGSYNEQFF. The CDR3 DNA sequence: TGTGCCAGCAGCTTGTCCGGGACAGGGTCCTACAATGAGCAGTTCTTC.